This section outlines one T cell receptor beta chain sequence together with its context. Its antigen is unknown. The length of the CDR3 is 12 residues. Germline V gene data show CDR1 as SGHDT and CDR2 as YYEEEE. The V and J ends lost 4 bases and 4 bases respectively, with 6 bases between them. PCR employed 60 Vbeta and 13 Jbeta primers. TCRdb's copy holds only in-frame clones and misses some; the assay was immunoSEQ multiplex PCR. The data show approximately 170,000 clones, with about 75% seen just once and approximately 4.6% held by the top ten. This specimen comes from a study of cytomegalovirus exposure and HLA in healthy donors. General study results and limits: In a later analysis, parvovirus B19, influenza, CMV and Epstein-Barr virus appeared linked to several top co-occurrence clusters. The authors listed some 150 TCR beta chains as cytomegalovirus-associated. V- and J-gene trimming of TCR beta was linked (in a later analysis) to a missense DCLRE1C variant.

Sequenced input: PBMCs. This chain connects TRBV5-6 to TRBJ1-5; no clear D. The sequence was collected from a man younger than 35 in good health and CMV-seropositive. The CDR3 region has the DNA TGTGCCAGCAGCATAGTTAATCAGCCCCAGCATTTT. Translation gives CASSIVNQPQHF.